Each of the 29 T cell receptor beta chains below was sequenced from the same sample in a study of T-cell reconstitution after alpha-beta-depleted transplantation in children. Unique molecular identifiers were incorporated during preparation of the TCRbeta library. In TCRdb, the PCR reads were re-called with MiXCR into one record per CDR3 protein. The repertoire consists of some 200,000 distinct CDR3 sequences, with roughly 8.1% occurring once and the leading ten covering about a third. The sample was PBMCs, mostly from graft donor cells, taken 360 days after TCRalphabeta/CD19-depleted stem cell transplant. Source of these receptors: a male patient between 2 and 10 years old who had a stem cell transplant for acute myeloid leukemia, so the T cells may come from the graft donor.

This sequence joins TRBV29-1 and TRBJ1-2; weak D call: TRBD1 (5 bases). CDR1 is SQVTM, CDR2 ANQGSEA, per germline. Trimming cost V 3 bases and J 4 bases, with 6 bases left between them. This CDR3 contains 11 residues. This chain's CDR3 is CSVDRAYGYTF. In DNA form, the CDR3 reads TGCAGCGTTGACAGGGCCTATGGCTACACCTTC. The full variable domain, with the rest looked up from reference TRBV29-1 and TRBJ1-2, is SAVISQKPSRDICQRGTSLTIQCQVDSQVTMMFWYRQQPGQSLTLIATANQGSEATYESGFVIDKFPISRPNLTFSTLTVSNMSPEDSSIYLCSVDRAYGYTFGSGTRLTVV.

This clonotype was recorded at least ten times. The gene calls are TRBV2 and TRBJ2-7; D is perhaps TRBD1 (6 bases). Germline V CDR1 and CDR2: SNHLY, FYNNEI. This CDR3 is built from 13 residues. In nucleotides, the CDR3 is TGTGCCAGCACCTTTGGACAGTCCTTCGAGCAGTACGTC. This sequence encodes CASTFGQSFEQYV.

This clonotype turned up a few times. The V and J genes are TRBV12-3 or TRBV12-4 and TRBJ2-3; weak D call: TRBD1 (5 bases). The CDR3 is 13 residues long. Trimming pared 8 bases from V and 5 bases from J, leaving 14 bases between. CDR3 sequence (DNA): TGTGCCAGCCATAATAGGGGTCGAGATACGCAGTATTTT. Translation: CASHNRGRDTQYF.

This clonotype was seen more than once but under ten times. The junction does not match germline at one end; this may be a read error. J is TRBJ1-2 and V is TRBV6-5; D is undetermined. Looked up from germline, CDR1 is MNHEY and CDR2 is SVGAGI. This CDR3 spans 15 amino acids. As DNA, the CDR3 is TGTGCCAGCAGTTACGGGGAGTCGATAAACTATAGCTATACCTTC. Translation gives CASSYGESINYSYTF.

The sample holds many counts of this clonotype. This sequence joins TRBV27 and TRBJ1-1; TRBD1 might be the D (6 bases). Germline CDR1 MNHEY, CDR2 SMNVEV (reference sequence). Deletions cut 5 bases from V and 3 bases from J, with 10 bases between. CDR3 length: 13 residues. The CDR3 is CASSRGAYTEAFF. The CDR3 DNA sequence: TGTGCCAGCAGTAGGGGGGCCTACACTGAAGCTTTCTTT.

In its sample, this clonotype was seen a few times. The chain is built from TRBV7-2 and TRBJ2-7; D gene unclear. Trimming shortened V by 3 bases and J by 1 base, and 10 bases separated the two germline ends. The CDR3 covers 14 residues. Germline V gene lookup returns CDR1 SGHTA and CDR2 FQGNSA. As DNA, the CDR3 is TGTGCCAGCAGCTTCTCCCCATCTTCCTACGAGCAGTACTTC. Translating gives CASSFSPSSYEQYF.

This clonotype appeared a few times. The J gene is TRBJ2-3, the V gene TRBV10-3; the D is unclear. Trimming shortened V by 4 bases and J by 2 bases, and 10 bases separated the two germline ends. The CDR3 length is 14 residues. Germline-derived CDR1 and CDR2 are ENHRY and SYGVKD. CDR3 sequence: CAISAGSTTDTQYF. In DNA, the CDR3 is TGTGCCATCAGTGCCGGATCCACCACAGATACGCAGTATTTT.

The CDR3 sequence is CSVEDRRTGTYEQYF. CDR3 nucleotides: TGCAGCGTTGAAGATAGGAGGACAGGGACCTACGAGCAGTACTTC. J is TRBJ2-7 and V is TRBV29-1, with 8 nucleotides matching TRBD1. CDR1 SQVTM and CDR2 ANQGSEA come from the germline V gene. The J segment lost 2 bases and the V segment lost 0 bases, leaving 6 bases of the junction unmatched. This CDR3 is built from 15 residues.

This clonotype turned up a few times. This rearrangement joins TRBV27 to TRBJ2-7, with a weak D call TRBD2 (6 bases). V was pared by 2 bases and J by 4 bases, with 12 bases between. Germline-derived CDR1 and CDR2 are MNHEY and SMNVEV (reference sequence). CDR3 length: 14 amino acids. The CDR3 sequence: CASSLAGPVYEQYF. The CDR3 coding sequence is TGTGCCAGCAGTTTAGCGGGACCCGTTTACGAGCAGTACTTC.

This clonotype was detected ten times or more. The J gene is TRBJ2-6, the V gene TRBV12-3 or TRBV12-4; D is uncertain. V shed 6 bases and J shed 11 bases, with 5 bases lying between them. The CDR3 length is 10 residues. In DNA, the CDR3 is TGTGCCAGCAGCCCATACGTCCTGACTTTC. Its protein is CASSPYVLTF.

This clonotype has a count of ten or more. The chain combines TRBV29-1 with TRBJ2-7, with TRBD2 matching 11 bases. Germline V gives CDR1 SQVTM, CDR2 ANQGSEA. V was clipped by 4 bases and J by 0 bases; unmatched bases: 2. The CDR3 runs to 14 residues. The CDR3 DNA follows: TGCAGCGTTGGGGGACTAGCGGACTCCTACGAGCAGTACTTC. Protein sequence: CSVGGLADSYEQYF.

The DNA for the CDR3 is TGTGCCAGCAGGACGGGCACCGGGGAGCTGTTTTTT. Encoded protein: CASRTGTGELFF. The chain is built from TRBV5-6 and TRBJ2-2; D gene unclear. The CDR3 covers 12 residues. Germline assignment: CDR1 SGHDT and CDR2 YYEEEE. With 5 bases removed from V and 4 bases from J, the gap between germline ends came to 6 bases.

With respect to this clonotype: A much larger clone differs from this one at a single base, so this may be a read error. The missing conserved phenylalanine or tryptophan at the end of this CDR3 makes a read error likely. The V gene is TRBV5-1, the J gene TRBJ1-1; D not resolved. Germline V gene data show CDR1 as SGHRS and CDR2 as YFSETQ. Trimming shortened V by 3 bases and J by 0 bases, and 12 bases separated the two germline ends. This CDR3 is 15 amino acids long. CDR3 sequence: CASSSSVRMNTEAFY. Here the CDR3 DNA reads TGCGCCAGCAGCTCGTCGGTACGAATGAACACTGAAGCTTTCTAT.

This clonotype was recorded many times. The chain uses TRBV29-1 and TRBJ2-1; 10 bases map to TRBD2. Trimming cost V 8 bases and J 7 bases; bases outside gene matches: 5. This CDR3 spans 12 amino acids. Per germline, CDR1 SQVTM and CDR2 ANQGSEA. CDR3 sequence: CSLGLAFNEQFF. CDR3 bases: TGCAGCTTGGGACTAGCGTTTAATGAGCAGTTCTTC.

The chain is built from TRBV20-1 and TRBJ2-5; D is unclear. CDR1 is DFQATT and CDR2 is SNEGSKA in the germline V gene (reference sequence). V was clipped by 4 bases and J by 0 bases, with 9 bases between them. This CDR3 is 13 amino acids long. The CDR3 is CSAISLYQETQYF. In nucleotides, the CDR3 is TGCAGTGCTATCAGCCTGTACCAAGAGACCCAGTACTTC.

This clonotype was detected many times. This chain links TRBV12-3 or TRBV12-4 with TRBJ2-3, with a weak D call TRBD2 (5 bases). This CDR3 spans 13 amino acids. Trimming stripped 2 bases from V and 4 bases from J, with 7 bases between. CDR3 in amino acids: CASSLMEADTQYF. Here the CDR3 DNA reads TGTGCCAGCAGTTTAATGGAGGCAGATACGCAGTATTTT.

This clonotype was seen a few times. The chain couples TRBV7-2 to TRBJ2-5, with 11 bases matching TRBD1. The ends lost 5 bases at V and 7 bases at J; junction bases unmatched: 6. Germline CDR1 SGHTA, CDR2 FQGNSA. The CDR3 consists of 14 residues. This CDR3 reads CASSTGQGAVTQYF. In DNA, the CDR3 is TGTGCCAGCAGCACCGGACAGGGGGCCGTGACCCAGTACTTC. The full variable domain, with the rest looked up from reference TRBV7-2 and TRBJ2-5, is GAGVSQSPSNKVTEKGKDVELRCDPISGHTALYWYRQSLGQGLEFLIYFQGNSAPDKSGLPSDRFSAERTGGSVSTLTIQRTQQEDSAVYLCASSTGQGAVTQYFGPGTRLLVL.

This clonotype was counted many times. The V and J genes are TRBV4-2 and TRBJ1-1; 9 positions match TRBD1. J lost 3 bases, V lost 7 bases, and 15 bases had no gene match. Germline V gene data show CDR1 as LGHNA and CDR2 as YNFKEQ. The CDR3 is made up of 17 amino acids. CDR3 nucleotides: TGTGCCAGCACCGCATCTGACAGGGGGTCTGATTACACTGAAGCTTTCTTT. Encoded protein: CASTASDRGSDYTEAFF.

In this sample, this clonotype turned up a few times. J is TRBJ2-2 and V is TRBV6-5, with unresolved D. The CDR3 runs to 17 residues. V lost 4 bases to trimming and J lost 1 base, with 16 bases between them. Germline assignment: CDR1 MNHEY and CDR2 SVGAGI. The CDR3 region is CASSSNYRRMNTGELFF. CDR3 DNA: TGTGCCAGCAGTTCAAACTACCGACGGATGAACACCGGGGAGCTGTTTTTT.

This clonotype was detected ten times or more. The rearrangement joins TRBV10-3 to TRBJ2-7; D unresolved. The germline V gene encodes CDR1 ENHRY and CDR2 SYGVKD. The CDR3 is made up of 14 amino acids. V gave up 4 bases and J gave up 3 bases, with 13 bases separating them. The chain's CDR3 is CAISGVTANYEQYF. CDR3 in DNA: TGTGCCATCAGTGGGGTGACGGCAAACTACGAGCAGTACTTC.

The chain is built from TRBV10-3 and TRBJ2-1; the D is unclear. The V end was cut by 3 bases, the J end by 3 bases, with 6 bases between. The length of the CDR3 is 13 residues. Germline-derived CDR1 and CDR2 are ENHRY and SYGVKD. The CDR3 sequence is CAISDGIYNEQFF. The CDR3 region has the DNA TGTGCCATCAGTGACGGCATCTACAATGAGCAGTTCTTC.

Only a few counts were recorded for this clonotype. The rearrangement joins TRBV7-2 to TRBJ2-2; D gene unclear. V was cut by 1 base and J by 11 bases, with 20 bases left in between. This CDR3 spans 16 amino acids. Germline V gives CDR1 SGHTA, CDR2 FQGNSA. Here the CDR3 DNA reads TGTGCCAGCAGCTTAGAGTCGGCTTCTATGATGGTAGAGCTGTTTTTT. This gives the protein CASSLESASMMVELFF.

V and J are TRBV6-2 or TRBV6-3 and TRBJ2-1, with D unresolved. Trimming stripped 2 bases from V and 9 bases from J, with 8 bases between. Looked up from germline, CDR1 is MNHEY and CDR2 is SVGEGT. The CDR3 runs 12 residues. The CDR3: CASSYTGREQFF. The CDR3 region has the DNA TGTGCCAGCAGTTACACTGGGCGTGAGCAGTTCTTC.

This clonotype has at least ten counts. The chain couples TRBV5-1 to TRBJ2-5; D might be TRBD1 (5 bases). The V end lost 2 bases, the J end lost 5 bases, and 16 bases lay between the germline ends. The CDR3 runs to 15 residues. The germline V gene encodes CDR1 SGHRS and CDR2 YFSETQ. The CDR3 bases are TGCGCCAGCAGCTTCCTAAGGGGCTTTGAGGAGACCCAGTACTTC. It is translated as CASSFLRGFEETQYF.

This clonotype came up many times. The chain couples TRBV6-1 to TRBJ2-7; TRBD2 aligns across 12 bases. V was clipped by 4 bases and J by 6 bases; unmatched bases: 4. The germline gives CDR1 MNHNS, CDR2 SASEGT. The CDR3 is 14 amino acids. The CDR3 DNA reads TGTGCCAGCAGTGTTCTAGCGGGAGGGTTCGAGCAGTACTTC. Protein: CASSVLAGGFEQYF.

The chain joins TRBV29-1 to TRBJ1-4; D perhaps matches TRBD1 (6 bases). The V gene's germline CDR1 is SQVTM and CDR2 ANQGSEA. The CDR3 has 13 residues. Trimming cost V 4 bases and J 8 bases, with 14 bases left between them. CDR3 nucleotides: TGCAGCGTTGGCGGCCAGGGGTACGAAAAACTGTTTTTT. Encoded protein: CSVGGQGYEKLFF. Complete variable domain (other parts from reference TRBV29-1 and TRBJ1-4): SAVISQKPSRDICQRGTSLTIQCQVDSQVTMMFWYRQQPGQSLTLIATANQGSEATYESGFVIDKFPISRPNLTFSTLTVSNMSPEDSSIYLCSVGGQGYEKLFFGSGTQLSVL.

In its sample, this clonotype was seen a few times. The V and J genes are TRBV5-8 and TRBJ2-7; D gene uncertain. Trimming shortened V by 4 bases and J by 2 bases, and 16 bases separated the two germline ends. The CDR3 length is 15 residues. The germline V gene encodes CDR1 SGHTS and CDR2 YDEGEE. Here the CDR3 DNA reads TGTGCCAGCAGCCCACACGGAGTTGATACCTACGAGCAGTACTTC. Translated, it gives CASSPHGVDTYEQYF.

This rearrangement joins TRBV14 to TRBJ1-1, with D possibly TRBD1 on 6 matching bases. Germline values: CDR1 SGHDN, CDR2 FVKESK. Trimming shortened V by 1 base and J by 0 bases, and 9 bases separated the two germline ends. The CDR3 is 15 amino acids. CDR3 sequence (DNA): TGTGCCAGCAGCCAAGTGGACAGATTGAACACTGAAGCTTTCTTT. Amino acids: CASSQVDRLNTEAFF.

In this sample, this clonotype turned up a few times. V is TRBV7-8 and J is TRBJ2-1; TRBD2 matches 7 bases. This CDR3 contains 15 residues. Germline CDR1 reads SGHVS; CDR2 reads FQNEAQ. Losses at the gene ends were 1 base for V and 5 bases for J; bases not matched to a gene: 5. CDR3 protein: CASSLGGGPHNEQFF. The CDR3 nucleotides are TGTGCCAGCAGCTTAGGGGGAGGGCCTCACAATGAGCAGTTCTTC.